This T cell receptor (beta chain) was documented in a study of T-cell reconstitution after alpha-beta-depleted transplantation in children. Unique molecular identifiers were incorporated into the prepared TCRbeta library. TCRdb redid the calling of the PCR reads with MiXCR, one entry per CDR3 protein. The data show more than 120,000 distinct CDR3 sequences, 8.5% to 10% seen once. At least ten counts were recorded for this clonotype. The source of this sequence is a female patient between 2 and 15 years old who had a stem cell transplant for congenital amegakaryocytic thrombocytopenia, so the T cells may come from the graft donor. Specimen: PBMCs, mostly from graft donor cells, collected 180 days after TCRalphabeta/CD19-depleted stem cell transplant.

As DNA, the CDR3 is TGTGCCAGCACCTCCCAGGGGGGGACCCAGTACTTC. Its protein is CASTSQGGTQYF. The chain employs TRBV5-4 and TRBJ2-5, with D maybe TRBD1 (7 bases). V was cut by 6 bases and J by 7 bases, with 13 bases left in between. This CDR3 spans 12 amino acids. Per germline, CDR1 SGHNT and CDR2 YYREEE (reference sequence).